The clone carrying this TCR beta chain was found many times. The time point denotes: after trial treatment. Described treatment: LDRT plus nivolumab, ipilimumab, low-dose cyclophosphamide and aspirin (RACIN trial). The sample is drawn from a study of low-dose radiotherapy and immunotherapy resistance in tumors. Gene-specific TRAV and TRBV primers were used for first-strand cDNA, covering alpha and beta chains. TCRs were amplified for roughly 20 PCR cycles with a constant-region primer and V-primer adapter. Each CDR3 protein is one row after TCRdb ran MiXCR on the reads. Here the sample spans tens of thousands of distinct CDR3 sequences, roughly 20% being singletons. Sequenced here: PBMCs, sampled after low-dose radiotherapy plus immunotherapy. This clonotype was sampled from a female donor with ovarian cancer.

The CDR3 DNA reads as TGTGCCAGCAGAAGGGGGGACTACGAGCAGTACTTC. Protein: CASRRGDYEQYF. The rearrangement links TRBV6-1 to TRBJ2-7; D is tentatively TRBD1 or TRBD2 (6 bases each). V was clipped by 6 bases and J by 3 bases, with 9 bases between them. Looked up from germline, CDR1 is MNHNS and CDR2 is SASEGT. The CDR3 has 12 residues.